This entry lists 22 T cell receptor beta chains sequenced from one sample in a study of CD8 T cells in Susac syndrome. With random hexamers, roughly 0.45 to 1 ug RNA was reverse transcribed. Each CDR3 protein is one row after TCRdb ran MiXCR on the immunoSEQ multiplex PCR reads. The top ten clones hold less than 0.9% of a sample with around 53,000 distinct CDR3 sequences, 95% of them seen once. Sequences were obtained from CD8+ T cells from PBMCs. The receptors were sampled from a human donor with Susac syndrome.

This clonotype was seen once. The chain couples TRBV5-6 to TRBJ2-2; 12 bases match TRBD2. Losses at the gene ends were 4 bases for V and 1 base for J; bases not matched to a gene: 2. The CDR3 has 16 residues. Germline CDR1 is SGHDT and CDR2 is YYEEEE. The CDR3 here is CASSPGLAGNTGELFF. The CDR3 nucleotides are TGTGCCAGCAGCCCGGGACTAGCGGGGAACACCGGGGAGCTGTTTTTT.

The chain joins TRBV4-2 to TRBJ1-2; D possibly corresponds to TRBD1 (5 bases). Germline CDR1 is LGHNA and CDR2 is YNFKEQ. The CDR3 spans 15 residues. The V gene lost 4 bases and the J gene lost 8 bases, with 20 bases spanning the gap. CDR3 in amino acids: CASSPPGDGVSGYTF. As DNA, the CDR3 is TGTGCCAGCAGCCCACCGGGGGACGGCGTAAGCGGCTACACCTTC.

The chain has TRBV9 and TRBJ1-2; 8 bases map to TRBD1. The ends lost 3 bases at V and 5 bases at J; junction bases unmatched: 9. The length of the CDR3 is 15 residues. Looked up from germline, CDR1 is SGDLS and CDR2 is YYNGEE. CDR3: CASSAGQGAWYGYTF. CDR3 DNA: TGTGCCAGCAGCGCAGGACAGGGAGCGTGGTATGGCTACACCTTC.

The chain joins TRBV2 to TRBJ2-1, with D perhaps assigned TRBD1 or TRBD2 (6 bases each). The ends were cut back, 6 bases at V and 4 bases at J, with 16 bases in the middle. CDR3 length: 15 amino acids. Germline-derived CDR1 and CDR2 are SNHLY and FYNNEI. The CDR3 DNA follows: TGTGCCAGCAGGGCAGAGGGGGACTTGTACAATGAGCAGTTCTTC. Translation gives CASRAEGDLYNEQFF.

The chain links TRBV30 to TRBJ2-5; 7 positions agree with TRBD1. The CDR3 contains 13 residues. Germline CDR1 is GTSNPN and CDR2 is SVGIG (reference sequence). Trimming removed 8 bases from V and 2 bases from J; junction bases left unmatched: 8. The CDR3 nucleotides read TGTGCCGGAGGACAGGACAATCAAGAGACCCAGTACTTC. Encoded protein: CAGGQDNQETQYF.

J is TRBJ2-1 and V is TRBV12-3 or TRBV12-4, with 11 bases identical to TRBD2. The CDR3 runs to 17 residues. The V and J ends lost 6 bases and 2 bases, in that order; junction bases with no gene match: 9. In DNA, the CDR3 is TGTGCCAGCAGCCGAGGACTAGCGGGCCCCACCTACAATGAGCAGTTCTTC. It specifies CASSRGLAGPTYNEQFF.

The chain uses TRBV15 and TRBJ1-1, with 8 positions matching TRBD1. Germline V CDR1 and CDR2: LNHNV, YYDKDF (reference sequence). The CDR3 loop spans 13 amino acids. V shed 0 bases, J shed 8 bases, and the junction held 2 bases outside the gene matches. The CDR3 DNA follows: TGTGCCACCAGCAGAGATAGGACAGGGGAAGCTTTCTTT. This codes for CATSRDRTGEAFF.

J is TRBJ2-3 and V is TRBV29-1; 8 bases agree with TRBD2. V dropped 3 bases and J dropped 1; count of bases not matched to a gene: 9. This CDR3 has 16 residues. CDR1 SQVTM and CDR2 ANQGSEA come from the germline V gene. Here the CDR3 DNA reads TGCAGCGTTGATAGAGCGGGAGTGACAGGCACAGATACGCAGTATTTT. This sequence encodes CSVDRAGVTGTDTQYF.

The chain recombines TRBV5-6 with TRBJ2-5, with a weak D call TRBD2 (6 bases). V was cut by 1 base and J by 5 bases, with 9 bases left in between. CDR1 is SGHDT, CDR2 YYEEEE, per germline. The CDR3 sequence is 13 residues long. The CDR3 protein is CASSLLRGETQYF. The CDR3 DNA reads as TGTGCCAGCAGCTTGTTACGGGGGGAGACCCAGTACTTC.

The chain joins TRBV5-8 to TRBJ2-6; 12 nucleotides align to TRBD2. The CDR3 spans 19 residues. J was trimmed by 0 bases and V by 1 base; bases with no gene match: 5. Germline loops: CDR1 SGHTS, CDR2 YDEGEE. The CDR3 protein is CASSLTSGGILSGANVLTF. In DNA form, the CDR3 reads TGTGCCAGCAGCTTGACTAGCGGGGGGATCCTCTCTGGGGCCAACGTCCTGACTTTC.

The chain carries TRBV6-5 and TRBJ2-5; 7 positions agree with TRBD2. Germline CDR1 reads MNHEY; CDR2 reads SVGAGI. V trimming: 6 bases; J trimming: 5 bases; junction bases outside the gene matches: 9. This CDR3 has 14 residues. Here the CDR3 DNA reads TGTGCCAGCAGGGCAATGGGGGGGAGGGAGACCCAGTACTTC. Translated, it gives CASRAMGGRETQYF.

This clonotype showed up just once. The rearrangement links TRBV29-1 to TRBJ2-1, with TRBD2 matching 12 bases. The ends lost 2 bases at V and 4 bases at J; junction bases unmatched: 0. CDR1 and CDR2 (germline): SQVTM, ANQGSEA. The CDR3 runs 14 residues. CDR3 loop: CSVETSGGYNEQFF. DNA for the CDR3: TGCAGCGTTGAAACTAGCGGGGGGTACAATGAGCAGTTCTTC.

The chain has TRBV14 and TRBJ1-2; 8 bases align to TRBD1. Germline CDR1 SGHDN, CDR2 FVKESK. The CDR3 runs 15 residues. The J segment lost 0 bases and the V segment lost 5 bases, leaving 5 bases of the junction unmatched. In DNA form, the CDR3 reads TGTGCCAGCAGCTATGGACAGGGTGCTAACTATGGCTACACCTTC. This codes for CASSYGQGANYGYTF.

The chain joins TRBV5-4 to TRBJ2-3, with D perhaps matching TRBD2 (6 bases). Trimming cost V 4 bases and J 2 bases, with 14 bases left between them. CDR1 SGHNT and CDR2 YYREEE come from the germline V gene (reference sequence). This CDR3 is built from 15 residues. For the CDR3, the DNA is TGTGCCAGCAGCGCCTTGCCTAGCGCCACAGATACGCAGTATTTT. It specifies CASSALPSATDTQYF.

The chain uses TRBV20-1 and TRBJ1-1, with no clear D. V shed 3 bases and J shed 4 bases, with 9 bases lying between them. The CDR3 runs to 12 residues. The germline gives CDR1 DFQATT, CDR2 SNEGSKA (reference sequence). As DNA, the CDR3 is TGCAGTGCTAGTTTAGGGTCCACTGAAGCTTTCTTT. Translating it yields CSASLGSTEAFF.

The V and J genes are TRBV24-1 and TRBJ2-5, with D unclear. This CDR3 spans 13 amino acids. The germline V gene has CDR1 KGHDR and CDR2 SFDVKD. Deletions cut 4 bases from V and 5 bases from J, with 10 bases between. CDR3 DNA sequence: TGTGCCACCAGTGACTCGGACCTTGAGACCCAGTACTTC. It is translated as CATSDSDLETQYF.

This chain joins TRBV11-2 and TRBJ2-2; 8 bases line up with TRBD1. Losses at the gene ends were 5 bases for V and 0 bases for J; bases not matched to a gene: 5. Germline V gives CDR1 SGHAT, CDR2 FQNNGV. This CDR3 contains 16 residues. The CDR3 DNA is TGTGCCAGCAGCGGCGACAGGGGAACGAACACCGGGGAGCTGTTTTTT. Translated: CASSGDRGTNTGELFF. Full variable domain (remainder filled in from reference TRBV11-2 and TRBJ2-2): EAGVAQSPRYKIIEKRQSVAFWCNPISGHATLYWYQQILGQGPKLLIQFQNNGVVDDSQLPKDRFSAERLKGVDSTLKIQPAKLEDSAVYLCASSGDRGTNTGELFFGEGSRLTVL.

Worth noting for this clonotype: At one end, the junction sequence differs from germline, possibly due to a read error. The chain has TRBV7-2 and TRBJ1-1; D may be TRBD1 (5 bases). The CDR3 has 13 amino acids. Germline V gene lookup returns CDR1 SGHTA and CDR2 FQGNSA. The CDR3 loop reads CASSGGRGTEALF. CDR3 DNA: TGTGCCAGCAGCGGGGGACGGGGGACTGAAGCTCTCTTT.

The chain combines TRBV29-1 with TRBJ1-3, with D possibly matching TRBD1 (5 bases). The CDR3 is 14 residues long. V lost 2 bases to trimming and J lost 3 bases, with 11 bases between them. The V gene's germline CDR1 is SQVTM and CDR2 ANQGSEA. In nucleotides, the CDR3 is TGCAGCGTTGAACGGGGCTCGGATGGAAACACCATATATTTT. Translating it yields CSVERGSDGNTIYF.

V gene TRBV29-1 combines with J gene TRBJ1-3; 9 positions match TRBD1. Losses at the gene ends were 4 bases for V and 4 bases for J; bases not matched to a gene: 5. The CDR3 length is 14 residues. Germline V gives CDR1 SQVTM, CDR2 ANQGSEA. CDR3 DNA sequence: TGCAGCGTTGGGCTAACAGGGGGCGGAAACACCATATATTTT. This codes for CSVGLTGGGNTIYF.

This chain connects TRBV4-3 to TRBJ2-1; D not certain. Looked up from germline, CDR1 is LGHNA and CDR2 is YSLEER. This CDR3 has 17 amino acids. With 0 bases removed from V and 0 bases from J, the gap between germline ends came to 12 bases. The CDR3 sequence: CASSQEHRESSYNEQFF. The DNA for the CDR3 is TGCGCCAGCAGCCAAGAGCATCGAGAGAGCTCCTACAATGAGCAGTTCTTC.

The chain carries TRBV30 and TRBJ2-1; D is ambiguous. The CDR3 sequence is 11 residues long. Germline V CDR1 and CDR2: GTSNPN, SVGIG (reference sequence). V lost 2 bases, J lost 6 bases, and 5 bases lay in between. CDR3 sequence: CAWSPLNEQFF. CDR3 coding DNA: TGTGCCTGGAGTCCCCTCAATGAGCAGTTCTTC.